The present entry profiles one T cell receptor beta chain with its context. What it binds is not known. Generated by immunoSEQ multiplex PCR, the TCRdb table keeps only in-frame clones and is missing some. The sample holds tens of thousands of clones, 95% to 98% seen once. This CDR3 comprises 15 residues. CDR1 and CDR2 from the germline V gene are LNHDA and SQIVND (reference sequence). Trimming took off 1 base at V and 1 base at J, with 9 bases between the two ends. This record comes from a study of cytomegalovirus exposure and HLA in healthy donors. Study conclusions and caveats: One later analysis, an examination of the approximately 130 validation repertoires, found that first-cohort TCR clusters tended to co-occur in them. Cytomegalovirus association was assigned to about 150 TCR beta chains. The study found most TCR sequences rare, yet found some public TCRs in many donors.

The TCR originated in a young woman in good health and CMV-seropositive. The J gene is TRBJ2-3, the V gene TRBV19; D unresolved. Sequencing was performed on PBMCs. CDR3 residues: CASSIAYEGTDTQYF. DNA of the CDR3: TGTGCCAGTAGTATAGCTTACGAGGGCACAGATACGCAGTATTTT.